The present T cell receptor (beta chain) was sequenced within a study of blood T cell repertoires in COVID-19. Across the study: The cDNA or gDNA used as material had been derived from T cells, B-cell-depleted T cells, or PBMCs.

The CDR3 loop spans 17 amino acids. V lost 6 bases to trimming and J lost 1 base; unmatched junction nucleotides: 12. The germline CDR1 and CDR2 sequences are MNHEY and SMNVEV (reference sequence). Data came from immunoSEQ multiplex PCR; TCRdb stores just in-frame clones and leaves some out. This sample carries more than 20,000 clones, roughly 71% of them seen once, and the ten largest clones take about 15%. The sample consisted of peripheral blood. V is TRBV27 and J is TRBJ2-1, with TRBD1 matching over 7 bases. The TCR was taken from a man at least 80 years old with active or convalescent COVID-19. CDR3 amino acids: CASRPKGAGGSYNEQFF. The CDR3 region has the DNA TGTGCCAGCAGACCAAAGGGGGCGGGTGGGTCCTACAATGAGCAGTTCTTC.